The 27 T cell receptor beta chains given below trace back to one sample, sequenced in a study of T cells in Graves' hyperthyroidism and ophthalmopathy. Amplification yielded TCR beta CDR3 regions, with RNA transcripts as the source. First-round RT-PCR with HTBI primers amplified the TCR CDR3 region. TCRdb ran MiXCR on the multiplex PCR reads and lists one entry per CDR3 protein. This sample has fewer than 550,000 distinct CDR3 sequences, with approximately 25% found just once. Sequenced input: blood. These receptors were obtained from a young woman with Graves' ophthalmopathy.

This clonotype was found many times. This chain uses TRBV5-1 with TRBJ2-2, with D possibly matching TRBD1 (7 bases). Germline V gene sequence: CDR1 SGHRS, CDR2 YFSETQ. Trimming took 4 bases from V and 0 from J, leaving 10 bases between them. The CDR3 covers 15 residues. In DNA form, the CDR3 reads TGCGCCAGCAGCGGGGGGACAGCGAACACCGGGGAGCTGTTTTTT. Encoded protein: CASSGGTANTGELFF.

The sample holds many counts of this clonotype. The chain combines TRBV20-1 with TRBJ2-5; 7 nucleotides line up with TRBD2. With V trimmed by 0 bases and J by 7 bases, 14 bases remained unmatched. Germline loops: CDR1 DFQATT, CDR2 SNEGSKA (reference sequence). The CDR3 has 16 residues. This CDR3 is CSAREGGAAGTGTQYF. Here the CDR3 DNA reads TGCAGTGCTAGAGAGGGTGGGGCAGCGGGGACCGGGACCCAGTACTTC.

V and J are TRBV20-1 and TRBJ2-7; 11 bases align to TRBD2. The CDR3 totals 14 residues. V trimming: 5 bases; J trimming: 1 base; junction bases outside the gene matches: 4. The germline CDR1 and CDR2 sequences are DFQATT and SNEGSKA (reference sequence). The CDR3 coding sequence is TGCAGTGCTCCTCCTAGCGGGAGGTCCTACGAGCAGTACTTC. Residues: CSAPPSGRSYEQYF.

In this sample, this clonotype turned up many times. The rearrangement uses TRBV6-1 and TRBJ2-7; D is unresolved. V was pared by 6 bases and J by 3 bases, with 12 bases between. This CDR3 region has 13 residues. Germline V gene sequence: CDR1 MNHNS, CDR2 SASEGT. The CDR3 loop is CASSPDGLYEQYF. The CDR3 DNA sequence: TGTGCCAGCAGCCCCGACGGGCTCTACGAGCAGTACTTC.

Many counts were recorded for this clonotype. The chain is built from TRBV6-2 or TRBV6-3 and TRBJ2-7; no definite D call. Germline-derived CDR1 and CDR2 are MNHEY and SVGEGT. V lost 7 bases, J lost 2 bases, and 15 bases lay in between. This CDR3 spans 14 amino acids. CDR3 coding DNA: TGTGCCAGCACGGAGACGCTACGGCCCTACGAGCAGTACTTC. It encodes CASTETLRPYEQYF.

V gene TRBV6-1 combines with J gene TRBJ1-3, with D uncertain. This CDR3 comprises 15 residues. V gave up 4 bases and J gave up 3 bases, with 13 bases separating them. Germline V gene lookup returns CDR1 MNHNS and CDR2 SASEGT. CDR3 DNA sequence: TGTGCCAGCAGTGTCCTCCGTGGTGGTGGAAACACCATATATTTT. It yields the protein CASSVLRGGGNTIYF.

This clonotype was picked up many times. The chain joins TRBV7-3 to TRBJ2-5, with 9 positions matching TRBD1. Germline V CDR1 and CDR2: SGHTA, FQGTGA. V was pared by 3 bases and J by 5 bases, with 7 bases of the junction left unmatched. The CDR3 contains 15 residues. The CDR3 loop reads CASSFYGTGQETQYF. The CDR3 DNA sequence: TGTGCCAGCAGCTTTTACGGGACAGGGCAGGAGACCCAGTACTTC.

This clonotype was observed many times. This sequence joins TRBV30 and TRBJ2-7; no reliable D call. Trimming took off 1 base at V and 0 bases at J, with 7 bases between the two ends. The CDR3 loop spans 13 amino acids. The germline V gene encodes CDR1 GTSNPN and CDR2 SVGIG (reference sequence). The CDR3 loop reads CAWSADDSYEQYF. CDR3 coding DNA: TGTGCCTGGAGTGCCGACGACTCCTACGAGCAGTACTTC.

This clonotype was seen at least ten times. The chain links TRBV15 to TRBJ1-1, with no clear D. Germline values: CDR1 LNHNV, CDR2 YYDKDF (reference sequence). V lost 5 bases, J lost 3 bases, and 10 bases lay in between. CDR3 length: 13 amino acids. The CDR3 DNA is TGTGCCACCAGCCGTTACGTAGACACTGAAGCTTTCTTT. Translating it yields CATSRYVDTEAFF.

This clonotype was seen a few times. The chain couples TRBV24-1 to TRBJ2-2; D remains ambiguous. V dropped 5 bases and J dropped 2 bases, with 11 bases sitting between them. This CDR3 comprises 15 residues. Germline values: CDR1 KGHDR, CDR2 SFDVKD. The CDR3 loop is CATSALGPNTGELFF. In nucleotides, the CDR3 is TGTGCCACCAGTGCCCTCGGACCCAACACCGGGGAGCTGTTTTTT.

This clonotype was found many times. The genes are TRBV12-3 or TRBV12-4 and TRBJ1-1, with 10 bases identical to TRBD1. The CDR3 has 14 amino acids. The J segment lost 3 bases and the V segment lost 6 bases, leaving 4 bases of the junction unmatched. CDR3 loop: CASRTGTGDTEAFF. The CDR3 coding sequence is TGTGCCAGCAGGACCGGGACAGGGGACACTGAAGCTTTCTTT.

The chain is built from TRBV9 and TRBJ2-2, with unresolved D. The CDR3 runs to 13 residues. CDR1 is SGDLS, CDR2 YYNGEE, per germline. The ends were cut back, 0 bases at V and 7 bases at J, with 7 bases in the middle. CDR3 protein: CASSVVFDGELFF. The CDR3 coding sequence is TGTGCCAGCAGCGTAGTGTTTGACGGGGAGCTGTTTTTT.

For this clonotype: A much larger clone differs by one base, so this may be a read error. V and J are TRBV5-1 and TRBJ1-6; no clear D gene. Deletions cut 4 bases from V and 0 bases from J, with 8 bases between. The CDR3 sequence is 15 residues long. Germline V gene data show CDR1 as SGHRS and CDR2 as YFSETQ. CDR3 protein: CASSLDSSYNSPLHF. DNA for the CDR3: TGCGCCAGCAGCCTCGATAGCTCCTATAATTCACCCCTCCACTTT.

This clonotype was counted many times. The chain links TRBV27 to TRBJ2-7, with D unclear. Between the trimmed V and J ends, which lost 7 bases and 5 bases, there was a span of 15 bases. This CDR3 has 13 amino acids. CDR1 is MNHEY, CDR2 SMNVEV, per germline (reference sequence). CDR3 coding DNA: TGTGCCAGCAAGGAGAGAGTATTCCACGAGCAGTACTTC. Protein: CASKERVFHEQYF.

CDR3 region: CASSLAARTTEAFF. The CDR3, as DNA: TGTGCCAGCAGCTTAGCAGCCAGGACCACTGAAGCTTTCTTT. The chain has TRBV13 and TRBJ1-1; D is undetermined. CDR3 length: 14 amino acids. Germline CDR1 is PRHDT and CDR2 is FYEKMQ (reference sequence). Trimming left V 1 base short and J 4 bases short, with 10 bases between. Supplemented by reference TRBV13 and TRBJ1-1, the full variable domain reads AAGVIQSPRHLIKEKRETATLKCYPIPRHDTVYWYQQGPGQDPQFLISFYEKMQSDKGSIPDRFSAQQFSDYHSELNMSSLELGDSALYFCASSLAARTTEAFFGQGTRLTVV.

This clonotype was seen repeatedly, ten times or more. The V gene is TRBV6-5, the J gene TRBJ1-6; D is undetermined. The CDR3 is made up of 15 amino acids. Germline values: CDR1 MNHEY, CDR2 SVGAGI. V lost 2 bases to trimming and J lost 7 bases, with 12 bases between them. The CDR3 reads CASSYLVRWNSPLHF. The CDR3 bases are TGTGCCAGCAGTTACCTCGTGAGGTGGAATTCACCCCTCCACTTT.

This clonotype was detected ten times or more. The chain combines TRBV24-1 with TRBJ1-1; D not certain. The CDR3 extends over 12 amino acids. V lost 3 bases and J 9 bases, leaving 10 bases between the germline ends. Per the germline V gene, CDR1 is KGHDR and CDR2 is SFDVKD. DNA for the CDR3: TGTGCCACCAGTGATCCACACCGCAAAGCTTTCTTT. It specifies CATSDPHRKAFF.

A word on this clonotype: At one end, the junction sequence differs from germline, possibly due to a read error. The CDR3 nucleotides are TGTGCCATCAGCCCAACGGGACAATCCTACGAGCAGTACTTC. Protein: CAISPTGQSYEQYF. V gene TRBV7-9 combines with J gene TRBJ2-7, with D possibly TRBD1 on 6 matching bases. The CDR3 consists of 14 residues. Germline V gives CDR1 SEHNR, CDR2 FQNEAQ (reference sequence).

The chain joins TRBV7-2 to TRBJ2-7, with D possibly being TRBD1 (6 bases). CDR1 SGHTA and CDR2 FQGNSA come from the germline V gene. The CDR3 covers 14 residues. V was pared by 5 bases and J by 1 base, with 12 bases between. CDR3 bases: TGTGCCAGCAGCCCCTGGCAGGGGTCCTACGAGCAGTACTTC. It codes for CASSPWQGSYEQYF.

As for this clonotype: A clone one base away is much larger, so this may be a read error. The CDR3 reads CAGSEVADSNQPQHF. The CDR3 bases are TGTGCCGGCAGTGAAGTGGCAGATAGCAATCAGCCCCAGCATTTT. The rearrangement uses TRBV6-1 and TRBJ1-5, with D unclear. Germline V gene lookup returns CDR1 MNHNS and CDR2 SASEGT. The CDR3 is 15 residues long.

This clonotype was detected ten times or more. The rearrangement uses TRBV6-2 or TRBV6-3 and TRBJ2-2; 14 nucleotides align to TRBD2. The CDR3 contains 20 residues. CDR1 MNHEY and CDR2 SVGEGT come from the germline V gene. Trimming removed 4 bases from V and 1 base from J; junction bases left unmatched: 11. The CDR3 DNA reads as TGTGCCAGCAGTTCCACCCTTGGGACTAGCGGGGGCCTGAACACCGGGGAGCTGTTTTTT. Its protein is CASSSTLGTSGGLNTGELFF.

The gene calls are TRBV12-3 or TRBV12-4 and TRBJ1-3, with 7 bases lining up with TRBD1. This CDR3 has 16 amino acids. Unmatched junction bases numbered 7, after V lost 5 bases and J lost 0 bases. The CDR3 sequence: CASSLLQGPSGNTIYF. CDR3 DNA: TGTGCCAGCAGTCTCTTACAGGGGCCCTCTGGAAACACCATATATTTT.

This clonotype was detected ten times or more. The chain is built from TRBV18 and TRBJ1-5, with D unclear. Per germline, CDR1 KGHSH and CDR2 LQKENI. The CDR3 has 15 residues. V was shortened by 3 bases and J by 0 bases, with 9 bases between the two germline ends. CDR3 protein: CASSPRKDSNQPQHF. CDR3 bases: TGTGCCAGCTCACCGAGGAAGGATAGCAATCAGCCCCAGCATTTT.

This rearrangement joins TRBV6-1 to TRBJ2-2, with TRBD1 matching over 8 bases. CDR1 MNHNS and CDR2 SASEGT come from the germline V gene. CDR3 length: 18 amino acids. The junction had 10 bases not matched to a gene; V was cut back by 2 bases and J by 2 bases. The CDR3 here is CASSETGGSSQNTGELFF. DNA for the CDR3: TGTGCCAGCAGTGAAACAGGGGGGTCCTCTCAAAACACCGGGGAGCTGTTTTTT.

There are many counts of this clonotype. The chain links TRBV27 to TRBJ1-2; D perhaps matches TRBD1 (5 bases). V was pared by 6 bases and J by 4 bases, with 21 bases between. Germline V CDR1 and CDR2: MNHEY, SMNVEV (reference sequence). The CDR3 length is 16 residues. The CDR3 DNA follows: TGTGCCAGCAGCCGCACCCCGGGGCAGGCCATCTATGGCTACACCTTC. Amino acid sequence: CASSRTPGQAIYGYTF.

This rearrangement joins TRBV29-1 to TRBJ1-1; 10 nucleotides line up with TRBD1. CDR3 length: 14 amino acids. The V gene's germline CDR1 is SQVTM and CDR2 ANQGSEA. Trimming cost V 4 bases and J 4 bases; bases outside gene matches: 6. CDR3 nucleotides: TGCAGCGTTGGGGACAGGGGCGAAGTCACTGAAGCTTTCTTT. This codes for CSVGDRGEVTEAFF.

This clonotype was observed at least ten times. J is TRBJ1-2 and V is TRBV6-2 or TRBV6-3; 7 nucleotides agree with TRBD1. The CDR3 runs to 16 residues. Losses at the gene ends were 4 bases for V and 5 bases for J; bases not matched to a gene: 13. Germline V gene lookup returns CDR1 MNHEY and CDR2 SVGEGT. The CDR3 nucleotides are TGTGCCAGCAGTTTGTTCCCCGGACAGGTCGCTTATGGCTACACCTTC. Its translation: CASSLFPGQVAYGYTF.